This TCR beta chain was recovered during a study of TIL therapy for anti-PD-1-resistant metastatic lung cancer. Only one count was recorded for this clone. This was the immunoSEQ v3 assay. Measured with immunoSEQ multiplex PCR; TCRdb has only the in-frame clones, and not every one. The sample shows more than 90,000 clones, less than 70% of them seen only once. Time point described: pre-treatment sample, taken before nivolumab and TIL therapy. The tumor samples were excised metastases, mostly pleural nodules or supraclavicular lymph nodes. Tumors were harvested before any PD-1/PD-L1 blockade. The CDR3 runs 15 residues. The germline V and J ends were trimmed by 5 bases and 1 base, with 14 bases remaining between them. CDR1 SGHTA and CDR2 FQGNSA come from the germline V gene.

The sequence was obtained from a person between 25 and 80 years old with non-small cell lung cancer. Sequences were derived from tumor tissue, sampled at baseline. The rearrangement uses TRBV7-2 and TRBJ2-5, with D tentatively TRBD1 or TRBD2 (5 bases each). CDR3 sequence reads: CASSPTVGPQETQYF. The CDR3 DNA reads as TGTGCCAGCAGCCCTACGGTGGGACCCCAAGAGACCCAGTACTTC.